The 25 T cell receptor beta chains below all came from one sample that was sequenced in a study of cytomegalovirus exposure and HLA in healthy donors. Sequenced by immunoSEQ multiplex PCR; TCRdb stores in-frame clones only, minus some. The profile shows some 65,000 clones, 90% to 95% of them singletons. The specimen sequenced was PBMCs. These receptors came from a man between 18 and 29 years old in good health and CMV-seropositive.

The J gene is TRBJ2-1, the V gene TRBV27; 10 bases line up with TRBD2. The ends lost 7 bases at V and 2 bases at J; junction bases unmatched: 11. The CDR3 runs 17 residues. Germline CDR1 is MNHEY and CDR2 is SMNVEV (reference sequence). CDR3 sequence (DNA): TGTGCCAGCACCCTCTCTGGAACTAGCGGGGCCTACAATGAGCAGTTCTTC. This sequence encodes CASTLSGTSGAYNEQFF.

The V call is TRBV4-3, the J call TRBJ2-1; TRBD2 matches at 11 bases. There are 15 residues in the CDR3. Germline V gene lookup returns CDR1 LGHNA and CDR2 YSLEER. V shed 5 bases and J 10 bases; nucleotides not matched to a gene: 10. The DNA for the CDR3 is TGCGCCAGCAGCGATGGGACTAGCGGCTATTCGGAGCAGTTCTTC. Translated, it gives CASSDGTSGYSEQFF.

The chain couples TRBV5-5 to TRBJ2-7; the match to TRBD1 covers 8 bases. V shed 5 bases and J 6 bases; nucleotides not matched to a gene: 10. The CDR3 contains 14 residues. Looked up from germline, CDR1 is SGHKS and CDR2 is YYEKEE (reference sequence). The CDR3: CASRDRESPSEQYF. The CDR3 DNA reads as TGTGCCAGCAGGGACAGGGAAAGTCCTTCCGAGCAGTACTTC.

The count of this clone is one. V usage is TRBV4-1 and J usage is TRBJ1-5, with 7 bases matching TRBD1. V was pared by 0 bases and J by 7 bases, with 9 bases of the junction left unmatched. Germline assignment: CDR1 MGHRA and CDR2 YSYEKL. This CDR3 contains 16 residues. The CDR3, as DNA: TGCGCCAGCAGCCAAGATCTAGGACAGGCGTACCAGCCCCAGCATTTT. Its protein product is CASSQDLGQAYQPQHF.

The chain carries TRBV19 and TRBJ2-3; D unclear. V was pared by 4 bases and J by 3 bases, with 8 bases between. The CDR3 totals 13 residues. Germline V gives CDR1 LNHDA, CDR2 SQIVND (reference sequence). CDR3 in DNA: TGTGCCAGTAGTACCCTAGTGACAGATACGCAGTATTTT. Its protein product is CASSTLVTDTQYF.

This clone was observed a single time. V and J are TRBV6-6 and TRBJ1-5, with 7 bases lining up with TRBD1. CDR3 length equals 14 residues. After removal of 6 bases from V and 2 bases from J, the junction contained 4 bases not matched to a gene. Germline V gene data show CDR1 as MNHNY and CDR2 as SVGAGI (reference sequence). CDR3 coding DNA: TGTGCCAGCAGCCGGGACAGTGGCAATCAGCCCCAGCATTTT. Protein product: CASSRDSGNQPQHF.

The genes are TRBV6-6 and TRBJ1-4; 7 bases map to TRBD1. The germline V gene encodes CDR1 MNHNY and CDR2 SVGAGI (reference sequence). J lost 3 bases, V lost 9 bases, and 4 bases had no gene match. The CDR3 totals 13 residues. CDR3 residues: CASRDRANEKLFF. The CDR3 region has the DNA TGTGCCAGTCGGGACAGAGCTAATGAAAAACTGTTTTTT.

This chain connects TRBV7-2 to TRBJ2-7; 10 nucleotides agree with TRBD1. With V trimmed by 1 base and J by 5 bases, 8 bases remained unmatched. The CDR3 covers 16 residues. The germline V gene has CDR1 SGHTA and CDR2 FQGNSA. CDR3 region: CASSLEGTGVLHEQYF. The CDR3 DNA reads as TGTGCCAGCAGCTTAGAGGGGACAGGGGTCCTCCACGAGCAGTACTTC.

The chain uses TRBV10-1 and TRBJ1-1; no clear D. V lost 3 bases to trimming and J lost 4 bases, with 12 bases between them. Per germline, CDR1 WNHNN and CDR2 SYGVQD (reference sequence). This CDR3 comprises 14 residues. CDR3 nucleotide sequence: TGCGCCAGCAGTGAAGAGGGAATTAGCACTGAAGCTTTCTTT. Translation gives CASSEEGISTEAFF.

The rearrangement links TRBV10-1 to TRBJ2-7; maybe TRBD1 (7 bases). This CDR3 is 14 amino acids long. Germline CDR1 reads WNHNN; CDR2 reads SYGVQD (reference sequence). CDR3 amino acids: CGTTTTGEEDEQYF. As DNA, the CDR3 is TGCGGGACCACAACTACAGGGGAGGAAGACGAGCAGTACTTC.

The chain links TRBV21-1 to TRBJ2-7; the table names TRBD1, a call not compared with the DNA. TRBV21-1 is a documented pseudogene. This CDR3 is built from 18 residues. The CDR3 protein is CASSPPKVAGQGSYEQYF. CDR3 sequence (DNA): TGTGCCAGCAGCCCTCCTAAGGTGGCGGGACAGGGGTCCTACGAGCAGTACTTC.

As DNA, the CDR3 is TGTGCCAGCAGCCGCGGCCGGGACAGCACAACAGATACGCAGTATTTT. This codes for CASSRGRDSTTDTQYF. The V gene is TRBV11-3, the J gene TRBJ2-3; 7 bases agree with TRBD1. Germline values: CDR1 SGHNT, CDR2 YENEEA. This CDR3 spans 16 amino acids. V lost 5 bases, J lost 3 bases, and 11 bases stayed unmatched.

The chain carries TRBV2 and TRBJ1-6, with unresolved D. Trimming removed 8 bases at V and 0 bases at J, with 8 bases between. The CDR3 totals 14 residues. The germline gives CDR1 SNHLY, CDR2 FYNNEI. CDR3 DNA: TGTGCCAGCCGGGTAACCTCCTATAATTCACCCCTCCACTTT. This gives the protein CASRVTSYNSPLHF. Full variable domain (outside the CDR3, taken from reference TRBV2 and TRBJ1-6): EPEVTQTPSHQVTQMGQEVILRCVPISNHLYFYWYRQILGQKVEFLVSFYNNEISEKSEIFDDQFSVERPDGSNFTLKIRSTKLEDSAMYFCASRVTSYNSPLHFGNGTRLTVT.

This sequence joins TRBV27 and TRBJ2-7; D uncertain. Germline values: CDR1 MNHEY, CDR2 SMNVEV (reference sequence). The CDR3 contains 13 residues. V was cut by 3 bases and J by 1 base, with 7 bases left in between. CDR3 sequence reads: CASSLTQSYEQYF. In DNA, the CDR3 is TGTGCCAGCAGTTTGACACAATCCTACGAGCAGTACTTC.

The rearrangement joins TRBV27 to TRBJ2-5; perhaps TRBD2 as D (5 bases). V was pared by 6 bases and J by 5 bases, with 16 bases between. The CDR3 totals 14 residues. Germline V gives CDR1 MNHEY, CDR2 SMNVEV (reference sequence). The CDR3 here is CASSTGSWWETQYF. The CDR3, as DNA: TGTGCCAGCAGCACGGGGAGCTGGTGGGAGACCCAGTACTTC.

The chain employs TRBV18 and TRBJ2-1; 9 nucleotides agree with TRBD2. This CDR3 is 15 amino acids long. After removal of 0 bases from V and 3 bases from J, the junction contained 0 bases not matched to a gene. Germline CDR1 and CDR2: KGHSH and LQKENI. The CDR3 DNA sequence: TGTGCCAGCTCACCACCTAGCGGGGGCTACAATGAGCAGTTCTTC. Amino acid sequence: CASSPPSGGYNEQFF. The variable domain in full, with the rest retrieved from reference TRBV18 and TRBJ2-1, is NAGVMQNPRHLVRRRGQEARLRCSPMKGHSHVYWYRQLPEEGLKFMVYLQKENIIDESGMPKERFSAEFPKEGPSILRIQQVVRGDSAAYFCASSPPSGGYNEQFFGPGTRLTVL.

The J gene is TRBJ2-1, the V gene TRBV28, with D tentatively TRBD2 (5 bases). Germline V gene sequence: CDR1 MDHEN, CDR2 SYDVKM. The CDR3 length is 16 residues. The V gene lost 6 bases and the J gene lost 8 bases, with 23 bases spanning the gap. CDR3 protein: CASSPRVGNGLDEQFF. The CDR3 bases are TGTGCCAGCAGCCCCCGCGTGGGCAACGGACTCGATGAGCAGTTCTTC.

This rearrangement joins TRBV4-3 to TRBJ2-3; the D gene is possibly TRBD1 (6 bases). Per the germline V gene, CDR1 is LGHNA and CDR2 is YSLEER. With 4 bases removed from V and 5 bases from J, the gap between germline ends came to 16 bases. This CDR3 has 15 residues. The CDR3 coding sequence is TGCGCCAGCAGCCGCATTAGGAACAGGGTAGATACGCAGTATTTT. Protein product: CASSRIRNRVDTQYF.

This sequence joins TRBV10-3 and TRBJ2-1; D possibly corresponds to TRBD1 (6 bases). The CDR3 has 15 residues. Trimming took off 3 bases at V and 5 bases at J, with 14 bases between the two ends. Germline V gene sequence: CDR1 ENHRY, CDR2 SYGVKD. The CDR3 loop reads CAISDLIGQHNEQFF. In nucleotides, the CDR3 is TGTGCCATCAGTGATTTAATAGGACAGCACAATGAGCAGTTCTTC.

Written as DNA, the CDR3 is TGTGCCAGCAGTTTATGGCCGGGAAGAGATACGCAGTATTTT. This translates into CASSLWPGRDTQYF. This rearrangement joins TRBV27 to TRBJ2-3; weak D call: TRBD2 (5 bases). The CDR3 consists of 14 residues. The V and J ends lost 1 base and 5 bases respectively, with 10 bases between them. Germline V lookup: CDR1 MNHEY, CDR2 SMNVEV (reference sequence).

The rearrangement uses TRBV5-5 and TRBJ1-2; 9 bases are a match to TRBD1. The CDR3 contains 15 residues. CDR1 is SGHKS, CDR2 YYEKEE, per germline (reference sequence). The J segment lost 4 bases and the V segment lost 2 bases, leaving 6 bases of the junction unmatched. In DNA form, the CDR3 reads TGTGCCAGCAGCTTAGCCGGGACAGGGAGCTATGGCTACACCTTC. Protein: CASSLAGTGSYGYTF.

The chain has TRBV18 and TRBJ2-3; 14 nucleotides agree with TRBD2. From germline, CDR1 is KGHSH and CDR2 LQKENI. V lost 3 bases, J lost 6 bases, and 2 bases stayed unmatched. The CDR3 loop spans 15 amino acids. The CDR3 DNA is TGTGCCAGCTCACCGGGACTAGCGGGAGTGGATACGCAGTATTTT. Its protein product is CASSPGLAGVDTQYF.

The chain joins TRBV4-1 to TRBJ2-1, with 8 bases aligning to TRBD1. This CDR3 spans 18 amino acids. V was clipped by 1 base and J by 4 bases; unmatched bases: 12. CDR1 and CDR2 (germline): MGHRA, YSYEKL. CDR3 region: CASSQGPVQGTGYNEQFF. CDR3 nucleotide sequence: TGCGCCAGCAGCCAAGGGCCGGTGCAGGGGACAGGATACAATGAGCAGTTCTTC.

The V gene is TRBV28, the J gene TRBJ2-1, with 12 bases aligning to TRBD1. This CDR3 is built from 15 residues. Germline trimming cut 6 bases from V and 4 bases from J; bases unmatched to any gene: 4. Germline V gene lookup returns CDR1 MDHEN and CDR2 SYDVKM. The CDR3, as DNA: TGTGCCAGCAGACCGGGACAGGGGGCTTACAATGAGCAGTTCTTC. It yields the protein CASRPGQGAYNEQFF.

This clone was seen only once. The chain couples TRBV2 to TRBJ1-2, with D perhaps TRBD1 (6 bases). This CDR3 comprises 15 residues. Germline V gives CDR1 SNHLY, CDR2 FYNNEI. V was trimmed by 7 bases and J by 4 bases, leaving 19 bases between them. In DNA, the CDR3 is TGTGCCAGCACCGAAACAGGGTTGGACCGCTATGGCTACACCTTC. This gives the protein CASTETGLDRYGYTF.